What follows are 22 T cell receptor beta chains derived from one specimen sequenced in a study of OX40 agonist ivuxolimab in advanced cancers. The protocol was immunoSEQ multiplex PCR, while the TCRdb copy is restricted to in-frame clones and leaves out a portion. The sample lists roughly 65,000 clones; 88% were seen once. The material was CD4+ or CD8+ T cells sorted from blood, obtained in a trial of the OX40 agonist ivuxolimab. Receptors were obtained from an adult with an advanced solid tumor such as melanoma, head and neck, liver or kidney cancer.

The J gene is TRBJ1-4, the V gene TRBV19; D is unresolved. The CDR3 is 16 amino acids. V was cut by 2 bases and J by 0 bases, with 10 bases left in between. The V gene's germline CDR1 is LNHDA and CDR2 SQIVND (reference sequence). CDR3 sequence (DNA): TGTGCCAGTAGTATATATCCGGCGTCAACTAATGAAAAACTGTTTTTT. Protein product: CASSIYPASTNEKLFF.

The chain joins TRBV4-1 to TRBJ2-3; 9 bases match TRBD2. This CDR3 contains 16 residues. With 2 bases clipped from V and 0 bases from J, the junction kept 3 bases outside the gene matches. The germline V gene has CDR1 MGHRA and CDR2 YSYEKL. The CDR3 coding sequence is TGCGCCAGCAGCCAACTGCTAGCGGGGAGCACAGATACGCAGTATTTT. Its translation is CASSQLLAGSTDTQYF.

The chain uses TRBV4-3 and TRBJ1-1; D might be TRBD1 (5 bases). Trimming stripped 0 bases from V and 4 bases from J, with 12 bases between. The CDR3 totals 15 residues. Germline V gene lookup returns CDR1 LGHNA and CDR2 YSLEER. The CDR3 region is CASSQDVQGGTEAFF. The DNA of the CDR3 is TGCGCCAGCAGCCAAGACGTCCAGGGTGGCACTGAAGCTTTCTTT.

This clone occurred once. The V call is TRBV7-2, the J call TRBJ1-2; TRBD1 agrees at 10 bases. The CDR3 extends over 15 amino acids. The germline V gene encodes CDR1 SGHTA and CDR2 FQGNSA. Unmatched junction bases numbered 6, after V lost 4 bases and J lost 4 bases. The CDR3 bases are TGTGCCAGCAGCTACCCGACAGGGGGCTCCTATGGCTACACCTTC. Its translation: CASSYPTGGSYGYTF.

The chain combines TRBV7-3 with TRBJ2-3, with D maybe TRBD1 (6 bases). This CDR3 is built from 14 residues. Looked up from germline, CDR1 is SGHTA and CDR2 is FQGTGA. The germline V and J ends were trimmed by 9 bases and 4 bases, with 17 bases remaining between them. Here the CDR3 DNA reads TGTGCCAGTTCCAGGGGAAGTGCCCCAGATACGCAGTATTTT. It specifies CASSRGSAPDTQYF. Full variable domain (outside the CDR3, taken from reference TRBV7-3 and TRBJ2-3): GAGVSQTPSNKVTEKGKYVELRCDPISGHTALYWYRQSLGQGPEFLIYFQGTGAADDSGLPNDRFFAVRPEGSVSTLKIQRTERGDSAVYLCASSRGSAPDTQYFGPGTRLTVL.

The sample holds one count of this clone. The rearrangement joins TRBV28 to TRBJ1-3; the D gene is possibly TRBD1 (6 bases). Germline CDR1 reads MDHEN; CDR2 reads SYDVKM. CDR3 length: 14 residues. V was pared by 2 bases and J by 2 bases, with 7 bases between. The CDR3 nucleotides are TGTGCCAGCAGTTTAAACAGGGCTGGAAACACCATATATTTT. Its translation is CASSLNRAGNTIYF.

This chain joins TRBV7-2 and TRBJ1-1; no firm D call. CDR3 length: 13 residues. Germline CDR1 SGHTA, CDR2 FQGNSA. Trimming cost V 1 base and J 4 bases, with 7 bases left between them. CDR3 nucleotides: TGTGCCAGCAGCTTAGATTGGGTCACTGAAGCTTTCTTT. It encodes CASSLDWVTEAFF.

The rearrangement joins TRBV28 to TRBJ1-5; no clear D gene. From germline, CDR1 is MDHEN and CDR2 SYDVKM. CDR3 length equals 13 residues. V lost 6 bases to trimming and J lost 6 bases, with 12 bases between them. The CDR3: CASRQYTSQPQHF. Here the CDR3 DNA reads TGTGCCAGCAGACAATACACGAGTCAGCCCCAGCATTTT. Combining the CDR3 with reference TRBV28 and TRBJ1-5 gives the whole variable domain DVKVTQSSRYLVKRTGEKVFLECVQDMDHENMFWYRQDPGLGLRLIYFSYDVKMKEKGDIPEGYSVSREKKERFSLILESASTNQTSMYLCASRQYTSQPQHFGDGTRLSIL.

CDR3 in DNA: TGTGCCAGCAGCTTACGAGAGACTGGCTACGAGCAGTACTTC. Protein sequence: CASSLRETGYEQYF. The chain joins TRBV5-6 to TRBJ2-7; D gene ambiguous. Germline assignment: CDR1 SGHDT and CDR2 YYEEEE. Deletions cut 2 bases from V and 3 bases from J, with 12 bases between. This CDR3 is 14 amino acids long.

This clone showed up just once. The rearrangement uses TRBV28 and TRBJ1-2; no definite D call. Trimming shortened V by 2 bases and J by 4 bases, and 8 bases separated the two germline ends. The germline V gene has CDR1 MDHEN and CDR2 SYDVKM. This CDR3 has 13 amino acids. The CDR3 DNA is TGTGCCAGCAGTTTACGGACCCTCTATGGCTACACCTTC. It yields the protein CASSLRTLYGYTF.

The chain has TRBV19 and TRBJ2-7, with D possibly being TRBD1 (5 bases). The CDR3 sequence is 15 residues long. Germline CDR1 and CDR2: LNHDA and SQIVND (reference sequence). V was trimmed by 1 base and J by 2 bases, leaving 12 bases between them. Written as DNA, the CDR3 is TGTGCCAGTAGTATAGGGGGCGAATCCACCTACGAGCAGTACTTC. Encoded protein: CASSIGGESTYEQYF.

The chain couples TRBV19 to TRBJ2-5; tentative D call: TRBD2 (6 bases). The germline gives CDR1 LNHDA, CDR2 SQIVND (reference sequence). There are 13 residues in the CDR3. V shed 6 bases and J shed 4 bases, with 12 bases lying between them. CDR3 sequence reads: CASSPLGLETQYF. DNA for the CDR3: TGTGCCAGTAGCCCCCTGGGACTAGAGACCCAGTACTTC.

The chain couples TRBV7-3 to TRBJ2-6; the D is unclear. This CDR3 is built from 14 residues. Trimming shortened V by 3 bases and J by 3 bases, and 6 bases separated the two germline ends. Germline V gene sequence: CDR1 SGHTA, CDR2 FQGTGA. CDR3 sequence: CASSFSGGANVLTF. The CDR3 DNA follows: TGTGCCAGCAGCTTTTCGGGTGGGGCCAACGTCCTGACTTTC. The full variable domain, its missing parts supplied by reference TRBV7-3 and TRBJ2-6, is GAGVSQTPSNKVTEKGKYVELRCDPISGHTALYWYRQSLGQGPEFLIYFQGTGAADDSGLPNDRFFAVRPEGSVSTLKIQRTERGDSAVYLCASSFSGGANVLTFGAGSRLTVL.

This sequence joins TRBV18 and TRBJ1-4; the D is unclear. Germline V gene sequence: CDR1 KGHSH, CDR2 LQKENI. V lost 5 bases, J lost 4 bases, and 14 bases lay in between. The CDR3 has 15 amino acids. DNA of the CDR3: TGTGCCAGCTCATCATTACAGCTCGATAATGAAAAACTGTTTTTT. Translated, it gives CASSSLQLDNEKLFF.

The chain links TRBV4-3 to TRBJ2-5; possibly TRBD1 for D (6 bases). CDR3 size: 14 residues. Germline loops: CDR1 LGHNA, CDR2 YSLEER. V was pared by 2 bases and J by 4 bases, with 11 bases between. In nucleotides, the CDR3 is TGCGCCAGCAGCCAAAACCAGGGGCGAGAGACCCAGTACTTC. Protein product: CASSQNQGRETQYF.

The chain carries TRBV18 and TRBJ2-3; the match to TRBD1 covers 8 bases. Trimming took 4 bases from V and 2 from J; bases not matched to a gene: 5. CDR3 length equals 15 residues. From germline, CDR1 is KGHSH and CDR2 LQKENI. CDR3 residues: CASSLGQGATDTQYF. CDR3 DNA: TGTGCCAGCTCACTCGGACAGGGAGCCACAGATACGCAGTATTTT.

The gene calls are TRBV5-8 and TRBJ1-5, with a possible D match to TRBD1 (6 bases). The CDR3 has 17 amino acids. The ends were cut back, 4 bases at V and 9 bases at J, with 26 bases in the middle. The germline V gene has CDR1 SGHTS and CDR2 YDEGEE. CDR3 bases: TGTGCCAGCAGCCCTCGGGGGGGGCAAGCGATCATGCGGCCCCAGCATTTT. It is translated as CASSPRGGQAIMRPQHF.

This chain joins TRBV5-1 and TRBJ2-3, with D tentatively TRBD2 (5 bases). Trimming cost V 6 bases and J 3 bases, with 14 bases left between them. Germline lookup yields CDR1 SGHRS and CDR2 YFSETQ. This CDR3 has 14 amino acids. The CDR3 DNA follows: TGCGCCAGCAAGGCCGCACCGGGGACAGATACGCAGTATTTT. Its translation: CASKAAPGTDTQYF.

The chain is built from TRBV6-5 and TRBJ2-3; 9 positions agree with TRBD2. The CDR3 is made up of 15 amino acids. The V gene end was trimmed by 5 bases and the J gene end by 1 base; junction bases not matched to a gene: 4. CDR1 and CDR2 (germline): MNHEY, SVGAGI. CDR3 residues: CASSRQRGGTDTQYF. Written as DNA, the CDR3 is TGTGCCAGCAGTCGTCAGCGGGGGGGCACAGATACGCAGTATTTT.

Here the CDR3 reads CASSQDSTANEKLFF. In nucleotides, the CDR3 is TGTGCCAGCAGTCAAGACAGCACCGCAAATGAAAAACTGTTTTTT. The rearrangement uses TRBV28 and TRBJ1-4, with D perhaps matching TRBD1 (5 bases). V lost 5 bases, J lost 5 bases, and 15 bases lay in between. Germline CDR1 and CDR2: MDHEN and SYDVKM. The CDR3 sequence is 15 residues long.

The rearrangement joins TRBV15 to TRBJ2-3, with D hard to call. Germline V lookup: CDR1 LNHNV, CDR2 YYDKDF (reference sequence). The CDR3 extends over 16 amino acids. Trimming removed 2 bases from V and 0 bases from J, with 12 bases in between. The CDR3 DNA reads TGTGCCACCAGCAGAACCAACCCTTTCAGCACAGATACGCAGTATTTT. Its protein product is CATSRTNPFSTDTQYF.

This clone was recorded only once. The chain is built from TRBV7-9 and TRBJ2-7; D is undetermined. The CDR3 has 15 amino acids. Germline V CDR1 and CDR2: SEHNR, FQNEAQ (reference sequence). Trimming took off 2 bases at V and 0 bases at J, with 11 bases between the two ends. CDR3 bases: TGTGCCAGCAGCTTAAATCGTCCCAGCTCCTACGAGCAGTACTTC. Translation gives CASSLNRPSSYEQYF.